These 20 T cell receptor beta chains came from one sample sequenced in a study of T cells after posttransplantation cyclophosphamide. TCRdb's table, derived via immunoSEQ multiplex PCR, lists solely in-frame clones and lacks some. This sample has about 14,000 clones, each found more than once. Cyclophosphamide on days +3 and +4 followed busulfan-fludarabine conditioning and a marrow graft. Specimen: PBMCs, collected about 1,200 days after allogeneic stem cell transplant with posttransplant cyclophosphamide. These receptors originate from a female patient aged 40-50 years who received an allogeneic stem cell transplant from a related donor, was CMV-positive, and had no GVHD. T cells may partly derive from the graft donor.

This clone showed up many times. The chain is built from TRBV5-1 and TRBJ2-2; TRBD1 matches 9 bases. The V gene end was trimmed by 6 bases and the J gene end by 4 bases; junction bases not matched to a gene: 7. The CDR3 spans 15 residues. Germline V gene lookup returns CDR1 SGHRS and CDR2 YFSETQ. In DNA, the CDR3 is TGCGCCAGCATTCCGACGACAGGGGGCACCGGGGAGCTGTTTTTT. Residues: CASIPTTGGTGELFF. The variable domain in full, with the rest retrieved from reference TRBV5-1 and TRBJ2-2, is KAGVTQTPRYLIKTRGQQVTLSCSPISGHRSVSWYQQTPGQGLQFLFEYFSETQRNKGNFPGRFSGRQFSNSRSEMNVSTLELGDSALYLCASIPTTGGTGELFFGEGSRLTVL.

In its sample, this clone was seen many times. The genes are TRBV4-1 and TRBJ1-6; tentative D call: TRBD1 (6 bases). Germline CDR1 reads MGHRA; CDR2 reads YSYEKL. V was shortened by 0 bases and J by 10 bases, with 13 bases between the two germline ends. The CDR3 sequence is 15 residues long. CDR3 coding DNA: TGCGCCAGCAGCCAAGAATCCAGGGGCGGCTCACCCCTCCACTTT. Translating it yields CASSQESRGGSPLHF.

The table lists this clone with a few counts. This chain links TRBV5-1 with TRBJ1-5, with D possibly TRBD1 on 6 matching bases. The CDR3 has 14 amino acids. The V and J ends lost 4 bases and 3 bases respectively, with 11 bases between them. Germline CDR1 is SGHRS and CDR2 is YFSETQ. The DNA of the CDR3 is TGCGCCAGCAGCCCCGGGACACCCAATCAGCCCCAGCATTTT. Translated: CASSPGTPNQPQHF.

J is TRBJ1-2 and V is TRBV7-9; D ambiguous. CDR3 length: 15 residues. Trimming took off 2 bases at V and 3 bases at J, with 13 bases between the two ends. The germline V gene encodes CDR1 SEHNR and CDR2 FQNEAQ (reference sequence). Here the CDR3 DNA reads TGTGCCAGCAGCTTACAGGAAAACTGGGACTATGGCTACACCTTC. It is translated as CASSLQENWDYGYTF.

V and J are TRBV18 and TRBJ1-1; unclear D gene. The CDR3 length is 16 residues. V lost 4 bases and J lost 1, with 16 bases in between. Germline V CDR1 and CDR2: KGHSH, LQKENI. CDR3 region: CASSLTESYRNTEAFF. The CDR3 nucleotides read TGTGCCAGCTCACTCACCGAGAGTTACCGGAACACTGAAGCTTTCTTT.

This clone was seen a few times. The chain couples TRBV10-3 to TRBJ2-5; possibly TRBD2 for D (6 bases). The DNA matches TRBJ2-7 better at its end, which makes the J call doubtful. Germline CDR1 and CDR2: ENHRY and SYGVKD. The CDR3 runs 15 residues. The CDR3 protein is CAISVRSGPPYEQYF. DNA for the CDR3: TGTGCCATCAGTGTTCGAAGCGGGCCTCCCTACGAGCAGTACTTC.

This chain joins TRBV7-8 and TRBJ2-7; 8 positions agree with TRBD1. Germline loops: CDR1 SGHVS, CDR2 FQNEAQ. CDR3 size: 15 residues. J lost 7 bases, V lost 5 bases, and 13 bases had no gene match. Here the CDR3 reads CASSLRDRRREEQYF. The CDR3 nucleotides are TGTGCCAGCAGCCTGAGGGACAGGAGGAGGGAAGAGCAGTACTTC.

This clone was detected many times. CDR3 coding DNA: TGTGCCACCCGGGACGGGGGTTTTTCCTACGAGCAGTACTTC. This translates into CATRDGGFSYEQYF. This chain joins TRBV10-3 and TRBJ2-7, with D possibly TRBD2 on 6 matching bases. The CDR3 is 14 residues long. Trimming left V 10 bases short and J 1 base short, with 17 bases between. Per germline, CDR1 ENHRY and CDR2 SYGVKD.

This clone was counted ten times or more. The V call is TRBV18, the J call TRBJ2-2, with D possibly being TRBD2 (5 bases). Per the germline V gene, CDR1 is KGHSH and CDR2 is LQKENI. CDR3 length: 13 amino acids. Trimming removed 8 bases from V and 5 bases from J, with 12 bases in between. The CDR3, as DNA: TGTGCCAGCGCCGGCCGGGGAACCGGGGAGCTGTTTTTT. The encoded protein is CASAGRGTGELFF.

Only a few counts were recorded for this clone. The chain has TRBV18 and TRBJ1-6, with unresolved D. Looked up from germline, CDR1 is KGHSH and CDR2 is LQKENI. The CDR3 runs to 13 residues. V lost 1 base to trimming and J lost 7 bases, with 5 bases between them. The CDR3 region is CASSPQQNSPLHF. CDR3 sequence (DNA): TGTGCCAGCTCACCACAACAGAATTCACCCCTCCACTTT.

This clone was detected a few times. This chain connects TRBV5-1 to TRBJ1-5, with unresolved D. The CDR3 consists of 15 residues. Germline values: CDR1 SGHRS, CDR2 YFSETQ. The V gene lost 6 bases and the J gene lost 5 bases, with 18 bases spanning the gap. The CDR3, as DNA: TGCGCCAGCAAGAGGGATTGGACCGGCGATCAGCCCCAGCATTTT. As protein: CASKRDWTGDQPQHF.

This clone was counted many times. The chain uses TRBV19 and TRBJ1-1; tentative D call: TRBD1 (5 bases). Trimming removed 8 bases at V and 0 bases at J, with 10 bases between. Germline assignment: CDR1 LNHDA and CDR2 SQIVND (reference sequence). The CDR3 runs to 13 residues. CDR3 region: CASRRTMNTEAFF. CDR3 sequence (DNA): TGTGCCAGTCGACGGACAATGAACACTGAAGCTTTCTTT.

This clone came up many times. The chain employs TRBV20-1 and TRBJ2-7; 7 nucleotides agree with TRBD2. The germline V gene has CDR1 DFQATT and CDR2 SNEGSKA (reference sequence). Germline trimming cut 5 bases from V and 4 bases from J; bases unmatched to any gene: 2. CDR3 length: 11 residues. The CDR3 nucleotides are TGCAGTGCTCGGCGGGAGTACGAGCAGTACTTC. It is translated as CSARREYEQYF.

With respect to this clone: This CDR3 is also generated by other DNA sequences in the sample. The chain employs TRBV9 and TRBJ2-7, with D uncertain. Germline V gene sequence: CDR1 SGDLS, CDR2 YYNGEE. CDR3 length: 15 amino acids. CDR3 loop: CAIFFKQKTAYEQYF. CDR3 nucleotide sequence: TGTGCTATTTTTTTCAAACAGAAGACGGCATACGAGCAGTACTTC.

This clone was seen at least ten times. The chain joins TRBV5-5 to TRBJ1-2; TRBD1 aligns across 11 bases. This CDR3 is 18 amino acids long. The V segment lost 1 base and the J segment 0 bases; nucleotides outside the gene matches: 8. Germline CDR1 and CDR2: SGHKS and YYEKEE (reference sequence). CDR3 DNA: TGTGCCAGCAGCTTGATTCCGGGACAGGGGGTTGCTAACTATGGCTACACCTTC. This encodes CASSLIPGQGVANYGYTF.

The chain combines TRBV4-1 with TRBJ2-7; TRBD1 might be the D (6 bases). V lost 3 bases and J 4 bases, leaving 16 bases between the germline ends. The CDR3 runs to 15 residues. Germline-derived CDR1 and CDR2 are MGHRA and YSYEKL. The CDR3 region is CASSHEWGPGYEQYF. The CDR3 DNA is TGCGCCAGCAGCCATGAATGGGGGCCTGGATACGAGCAGTACTTC.

This clone occurred many times. The V call is TRBV25-1, the J call TRBJ2-5, with D possibly being TRBD1 (6 bases). Germline CDR1 and CDR2: MGHDK and SYGVNS. The CDR3 extends over 15 amino acids. Trimming removed 4 bases from V and 5 bases from J, with 17 bases in between. The CDR3 protein is CASSAWASQGETQYF. The CDR3 DNA follows: TGTGCCAGCAGTGCATGGGCCTCCCAGGGGGAGACCCAGTACTTC.

This clone has at least ten counts. The CDR3: CASSLGWQESYNEQFF. The CDR3 nucleotides read TGTGCCAGCAGCCTCGGGTGGCAAGAGTCCTACAATGAGCAGTTCTTC. V usage is TRBV7-9 and J usage is TRBJ2-1; D is uncertain. This CDR3 region has 16 residues. V dropped 5 bases and J dropped 1 base, with 15 bases sitting between them. Germline CDR1 reads SEHNR; CDR2 reads FQNEAQ (reference sequence).

This clone has ten or more counts. The rearrangement links TRBV5-5 to TRBJ2-7; unclear D gene. CDR3 size: 15 residues. V was clipped by 2 bases and J by 0 bases, with 12 bases between them. Germline V gene sequence: CDR1 SGHKS, CDR2 YYEKEE (reference sequence). CDR3 DNA: TGTGCCAGCAGCTTTAGGCAGGTGTTCTCCTACGAGCAGTACTTC. Its translation: CASSFRQVFSYEQYF.

This clone was counted many times. This chain connects TRBV5-6 to TRBJ1-2, with a tentative D call TRBD1 (5 bases). Trimming pared 1 base from V and 2 bases from J, leaving 12 bases between. The length of the CDR3 is 15 residues. CDR1 is SGHDT, CDR2 YYEEEE, per germline. The CDR3 protein is CASSLPRVANYGYTF. Here the CDR3 DNA reads TGTGCCAGCAGCTTGCCCAGGGTGGCCAACTATGGCTACACCTTC.